The next 18 T cell receptor beta chains were all read from a single sample in a study of technical replicates of blood from a few donors. Profiled with immunoSEQ multiplex PCR; TCRdb holds only in-frame clones, not every one. The sample has under 90,000 clones, 95% to 98% seen once. Material for sequencing was T cells isolated from PBMCs. The receptors originated from a human donor in good health.

This clone was observed a single time. The chain combines TRBV25-1 with TRBJ1-1; a possible D gene is TRBD1 (5 bases). Deletions cut 4 bases from V and 3 bases from J, with 12 bases between. This CDR3 is 14 amino acids long. The V gene's germline CDR1 is MGHDK and CDR2 SYGVNS. CDR3 in amino acids: CASSVSRGDTEAFF. The CDR3 nucleotides read TGTGCCAGCAGTGTCAGTCGGGGGGACACTGAAGCTTTCTTT.

The chain is built from TRBV5-6 and TRBJ2-5; 7 bases fit TRBD2. The CDR3 extends over 13 amino acids. Looked up from germline, CDR1 is SGHDT and CDR2 is YYEEEE. J was trimmed by 3 bases and V by 4 bases; bases with no gene match: 3. CDR3 region: CASSLGLEETQYF. The CDR3 DNA reads TGTGCCAGCAGCCTCGGACTAGAAGAGACCCAGTACTTC. The variable domain in full, with the rest retrieved from reference TRBV5-6 and TRBJ2-5, is DAGVTQSPTHLIKTRGQQVTLRCSPKSGHDTVSWYQQALGQGPQFIFQYYEEEERQRGNFPDRFSGHQFPNYSSELNVNALLLGDSALYLCASSLGLEETQYFGPGTRLLVL.

The chain combines TRBV11-2 with TRBJ1-2; 7 bases are shared with TRBD1. Unmatched junction bases numbered 12, after V lost 4 bases and J lost 1 base. Germline V gene lookup returns CDR1 SGHAT and CDR2 FQNNGV. CDR3 length equals 17 residues. The CDR3 spells CASSSFFGTEINYGYTF. CDR3 DNA: TGTGCCAGCAGCTCCTTCTTCGGGACAGAGATTAACTATGGCTACACCTTC.

This clone was counted between two and nine times. V and J are TRBV5-1 and TRBJ1-3; D might be TRBD1 (6 bases). This CDR3 region has 21 residues. Looked up from germline, CDR1 is SGHRS and CDR2 is YFSETQ. The V and J ends lost 5 bases and 5 bases respectively, with 35 bases between them. DNA of the CDR3: TGCGCCAGCAGACCCCTCGGGGGGGACACAAAGGGGTTTTTCGATCGAAACACCATATATTTT. Encoded protein: CASRPLGGDTKGFFDRNTIYF.

The V call is TRBV28, the J call TRBJ2-3; the match to TRBD2 covers 10 bases. The CDR3 runs 20 residues. V was clipped by 2 bases and J by 3 bases; unmatched bases: 17. In germline, CDR1 is MDHEN, CDR2 SYDVKM. The CDR3 region is CASSLAKELAGMSLTDTQYF. As DNA, the CDR3 is TGTGCCAGCAGTTTAGCCAAGGAACTAGCGGGGATGTCGTTGACAGATACGCAGTATTTT.

The chain has TRBV7-3 and TRBJ2-2; 8 bases are shared with TRBD1. Germline CDR1 reads SGHTA; CDR2 reads FQGTGA. The CDR3 runs 15 residues. V trimming: 5 bases; J trimming: 4 bases; junction bases outside the gene matches: 6. CDR3 DNA sequence: TGTGCCAGCAGCCCCCAGGGGGCGAGCACCGGGGAGCTGTTTTTT. Protein: CASSPQGASTGELFF.

This clone was seen only once. The chain is built from TRBV4-1 and TRBJ2-7; 8 nucleotides agree with TRBD2. The CDR3 extends over 15 amino acids. The V segment lost 3 bases and the J segment 1 base; nucleotides outside the gene matches: 5. Germline V gives CDR1 MGHRA, CDR2 YSYEKL. The DNA of the CDR3 is TGCGCCAGCAGCCAGCCGATAGCGGGATCCTACGAGCAGTACTTC. Protein product: CASSQPIAGSYEQYF.

Written as DNA, the CDR3 is TGTGCCTGGAGTGGATCGACAGGTGCTGAAGCTTTCTTT. Amino acid sequence: CAWSGSTGAEAFF. This rearrangement joins TRBV30 to TRBJ1-1; a possible D gene is TRBD1 (6 bases). The V gene lost 1 base and the J gene lost 6 bases, with 12 bases spanning the gap. Germline V gene lookup returns CDR1 GTSNPN and CDR2 SVGIG (reference sequence). The CDR3 totals 13 residues.

The gene calls are TRBV10-1 and TRBJ2-3; 13 nucleotides match TRBD2. The V and J ends lost 8 bases and 6 bases, in that order; junction bases with no gene match: 8. Germline values: CDR1 WNHNN, CDR2 SYGVQD (reference sequence). This CDR3 is 15 amino acids long. DNA for the CDR3: TGCGCCAGCTCTGGACTAGCGGGAGATTTGGATACGCAGTATTTT. Protein sequence: CASSGLAGDLDTQYF.

The chain uses TRBV2 and TRBJ2-5; TRBD2 aligns across 10 bases. The CDR3 is 16 amino acids. The trim removed 4 bases at V and 5 bases at J, leaving 10 bases unmatched. Germline V gene sequence: CDR1 SNHLY, CDR2 FYNNEI. CDR3 DNA sequence: TGTGCCAGCAGTGTAGGGATAGCGGGGGGCCGGGAGACCCAGTACTTC. This codes for CASSVGIAGGRETQYF. Together with reference TRBV2 and TRBJ2-5, the CDR3 gives the full variable domain: EPEVTQTPSHQVTQMGQEVILRCVPISNHLYFYWYRQILGQKVEFLVSFYNNEISEKSEIFDDQFSVERPDGSNFTLKIRSTKLEDSAMYFCASSVGIAGGRETQYFGPGTRLLVL.

V and J are TRBV4-2 and TRBJ2-3, with TRBD2 matching 9 bases. This CDR3 has 15 amino acids. Looked up from germline, CDR1 is LGHNA and CDR2 is YNFKEQ. With 1 base clipped from V and 1 base from J, the junction kept 0 bases outside the gene matches. CDR3 region: CASSQGLAGTDTQYF. CDR3 bases: TGTGCCAGCAGCCAAGGACTAGCGGGCACAGATACGCAGTATTTT.

This chain joins TRBV11-1 and TRBJ2-5; the match to TRBD2 covers 7 bases. This CDR3 comprises 17 residues. Germline V lookup: CDR1 SGHAT, CDR2 FQDESV (reference sequence). J gave up 6 bases and V 5 bases, and 18 bases lay outside the gene matches. CDR3 in amino acids: CASSLGWAGETPKTQYF. The CDR3 nucleotides read TGTGCCAGCAGCCTCGGGTGGGCGGGGGAGACTCCGAAGACCCAGTACTTC.

This clone came up a few times. V gene TRBV10-3 combines with J gene TRBJ2-1; no firm D call. The V and J ends lost 4 bases and 5 bases respectively, with 3 bases between them. Germline CDR1 ENHRY, CDR2 SYGVKD. The CDR3 totals 11 residues. CDR3 in amino acids: CAISADNEQFF. The CDR3 DNA follows: TGTGCCATCAGTGCAGACAATGAGCAGTTCTTC.

The CDR3 DNA reads TGTGCCAGCAGCATCACCGGAGGAGCGGGAGGCTATACCGGGGAGCTGTTTTTT. Translated: CASSITGGAGGYTGELFF. The V call is TRBV13, the J call TRBJ2-2; 9 nucleotides match TRBD2. With V trimmed by 5 bases and J by 5 bases, 15 bases remained unmatched. In germline, CDR1 is PRHDT, CDR2 FYEKMQ (reference sequence). The CDR3 has 18 amino acids.

This chain connects TRBV4-1 to TRBJ1-3, with a tentative D call TRBD1 (5 bases). Germline V CDR1 and CDR2: MGHRA, YSYEKL. The CDR3 sequence is 16 residues long. V was shortened by 1 base and J by 6 bases, with 16 bases between the two germline ends. The CDR3 spells CASSQGRDFVKNTIYF. CDR3 sequence (DNA): TGCGCCAGCAGCCAAGGGAGGGACTTTGTTAAAAACACCATATATTTT.

The chain uses TRBV29-1 and TRBJ1-2, with 8 bases that match TRBD1. After removal of 3 bases from V and 4 bases from J, the junction contained 10 bases not matched to a gene. Germline values: CDR1 SQVTM, CDR2 ANQGSEA. CDR3 length: 15 residues. The CDR3 sequence: CSVETRTGSVYGYTF. The CDR3 DNA sequence: TGCAGCGTTGAGACTAGGACAGGGAGCGTCTATGGCTACACCTTC. The full variable domain, in which reference TRBV29-1 and TRBJ1-2 provide the parts outside the CDR3, is SAVISQKPSRDICQRGTSLTIQCQVDSQVTMMFWYRQQPGQSLTLIATANQGSEATYESGFVIDKFPISRPNLTFSTLTVSNMSPEDSSIYLCSVETRTGSVYGYTFGSGTRLTVV.

This clone appeared a single time. The rearrangement joins TRBV6-1 to TRBJ1-3; unclear D gene. V was cut by 3 bases and J by 4 bases, with 7 bases left in between. This CDR3 is built from 13 residues. Germline CDR1 reads MNHNS; CDR2 reads SASEGT. The chain's CDR3 is CASSEGRGNTIYF. CDR3 coding DNA: TGTGCCAGCAGTGAGGGCCGAGGAAACACCATATATTTT.

This rearrangement joins TRBV28 to TRBJ1-5; D is ambiguous. Trimming removed 11 bases at V and 0 bases at J, with 17 bases between. The CDR3 sequence is 15 residues long. Germline V gene sequence: CDR1 MDHEN, CDR2 SYDVKM. CDR3 bases: TGTGCCGTTAGGAAGGGAGGAATTAGCAATCAGCCCCAGCATTTT. Amino acid sequence: CAVRKGGISNQPQHF.